This is a list of T cell receptor beta chains from one sample in a study of blood T cell repertoires in COVID-19. The assay was immunoSEQ multiplex PCR, and TCRdb's table has in-frame clones only and misses some. The sample has roughly 83,000 clones, about 88% seen once. Source material: peripheral blood. The receptors stem from a man of 80 years or more with active or convalescent COVID-19. Each CDR3 is given without its conserved first and last residue. The D gene is left open where the match is weak.

J gene: TRBJ1-5; D gene: TRBD1; V gene: TRBV16; CDR3 protein: ASSQSLGTGNQPQH
J gene: TRBJ2-1; D gene: TRBD1; V gene: TRBV6-5; CDR3 protein: ASSRTGGYNEQF
J gene: TRBJ1-1; D gene: NA; V gene: TRBV3-1/TRBV3-2; CDR3 protein: ASSQAGNTEAF
J gene: TRBJ2-4; D gene: NA; V gene: TRBV5-1; CDR3 protein: ASSLGGQPKNIQY
J gene: TRBJ1-3; D gene: NA; V gene: TRBV19; CDR3 protein: ASMGPSGNTIY
J gene: TRBJ2-2; D gene: NA; V gene: TRBV28; CDR3 protein: ASSSPGAVSAGELF
J gene: TRBJ2-2; D gene: NA; V gene: TRBV5-1; CDR3 protein: ASSLQGPDLNTGELF
J gene: TRBJ1-6; D gene: NA; V gene: TRBV6-1; CDR3 protein: ASSEIGRGSYSPLH
J gene: TRBJ2-5; D gene: TRBD2; V gene: TRBV7-2; CDR3 protein: ASSLLAEETQY
J gene: TRBJ1-2; D gene: TRBD1; V gene: TRBV28; CDR3 protein: ASSPGGTNT
J gene: TRBJ1-1; D gene: TRBD1; V gene: TRBV27; CDR3 protein: ASSLKGTGILNTEAF
J gene: TRBJ2-4; D gene: NA; V gene: TRBV5-1; CDR3 protein: ASSFRGNGIQY
J gene: TRBJ1-5; D gene: NA; V gene: TRBV3-1/TRBV3-2; CDR3 protein: ASSPPDRNQPQH
J gene: TRBJ1-2; D gene: TRBD1; V gene: TRBV25-1; CDR3 protein: ASSDPGGPFYGYT
J gene: TRBJ1-5; D gene: NA; V gene: TRBV7-2; CDR3 protein: ASSAPQGLMSNQPQH
J gene: TRBJ2-1; D gene: NA; V gene: TRBV30; CDR3 protein: AWSAGAVNEQF
J gene: TRBJ2-3; D gene: NA; V gene: TRBV3-1/TRBV3-2; CDR3 protein: ASSQAYVDTQY
J gene: TRBJ1-1; D gene: NA; V gene: TRBV11-3; CDR3 protein: ASSQTGNTEAF
J gene: TRBJ1-4; D gene: NA; V gene: TRBV6-5; CDR3 protein: ASSSRGGLEEKLF
J gene: TRBJ2-1; D gene: NA; V gene: TRBV28; CDR3 protein: ASMSPREQF
J gene: TRBJ2-5; D gene: TRBD1; V gene: TRBV14; CDR3 protein: ASSQLGQGEETQY
J gene: TRBJ1-1; D gene: NA; V gene: TRBV5-1; CDR3 protein: ASSLMGAHSTEAF
J gene: TRBJ1-6; D gene: NA; V gene: TRBV5-1; CDR3 protein: ASRQDINSPLH
J gene: TRBJ2-3; D gene: NA; V gene: TRBV10-2; CDR3 protein: ASSESDRLATDTQY
J gene: TRBJ1-5; D gene: TRBD1; V gene: TRBV19; CDR3 protein: ASSTSGQGRGPQH
J gene: TRBJ1-6; D gene: NA; V gene: TRBV9; CDR3 protein: ASSVRQDNSPLH
J gene: TRBJ2-2; D gene: NA; V gene: TRBV9; CDR3 protein: ASSTMAGANTGELF
J gene: TRBJ2-2; D gene: NA; V gene: TRBV11-2; CDR3 protein: ASSSSGVVSGELF
J gene: TRBJ1-2; D gene: NA; V gene: TRBV6-5; CDR3 protein: ASSYGSLNYGYT
J gene: TRBJ2-2; D gene: NA; V gene: TRBV6-6; CDR3 protein: ASRDRGQNTGELF
J gene: TRBJ2-3; D gene: NA; V gene: TRBV24-1; CDR3 protein: ATSDRTRDPDTQY
J gene: TRBJ2-5; D gene: NA; V gene: TRBV11-2; CDR3 protein: ASRLDPVGRGTQY
J gene: TRBJ1-4; D gene: NA; V gene: TRBV7-8; CDR3 protein: ASRPTGYGEKLF
J gene: TRBJ1-2; D gene: NA; V gene: TRBV3-1/TRBV3-2; CDR3 protein: ASSPTENYGYT
J gene: TRBJ1-2; D gene: NA; V gene: TRBV18; CDR3 protein: ASSPDGHDGYT
J gene: TRBJ2-5; D gene: NA; V gene: TRBV2; CDR3 protein: ASSEASNQETQY